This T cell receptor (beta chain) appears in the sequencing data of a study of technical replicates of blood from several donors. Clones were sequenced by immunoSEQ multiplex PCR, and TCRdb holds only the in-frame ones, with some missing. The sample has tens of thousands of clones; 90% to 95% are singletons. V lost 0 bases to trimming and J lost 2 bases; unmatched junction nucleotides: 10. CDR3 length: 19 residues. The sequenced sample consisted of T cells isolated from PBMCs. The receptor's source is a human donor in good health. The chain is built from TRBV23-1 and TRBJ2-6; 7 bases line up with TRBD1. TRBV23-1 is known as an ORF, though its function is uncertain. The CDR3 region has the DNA TGCGCCAGCAGTCAATCCCCAGGACAGGTGAAGACTGGGGCCAACGTCCTGACTTTC. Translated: CASSQSPGQVKTGANVLTF.